This T cell receptor (beta chain) was found in a study of shared clonotypes between healthy human individuals. Researchers partitioned CD4+ cells into CD45RA+ naive and CD45RA-negative memory subsets. On this clone itself: Its specificity is not known.

Study-level results: It was the non-shared clonotypes that had lower generation probabilities than clonotypes shared by all four donors. Researchers sampled blood only, noting tissue repertoires likely differ.

The V and J ends lost 4 bases and 5 bases respectively, with 11 bases between them. The CDR3 totals 13 residues. Germline CDR1 reads SGHAT; CDR2 reads FQNNGV. Data came from immunoSEQ multiplex PCR; TCRdb stores just in-frame clones and leaves some out. The profile shows some 1 million clones, 65% to 80% of them singletons. The sequenced sample was memory CD4+ T cells sorted from blood. The subset here: CD45RA-negative fraction. The sequence was collected from a man aged 18 to 30 in good health. The J gene is TRBJ1-1, the V gene TRBV11-2; a possible D gene is TRBD1 (6 bases). CDR3 nucleotides: TGTGCCAGCAGCTACGGGGGGGCAACTGAAGCTTTCTTT. Translation: CASSYGGATEAFF. Drawing the rest from reference TRBV11-2 and TRBJ1-1, the complete variable domain is EAGVAQSPRYKIIEKRQSVAFWCNPISGHATLYWYQQILGQGPKLLIQFQNNGVVDDSQLPKDRFSAERLKGVDSTLKIQPAKLEDSAVYLCASSYGGATEAFFGQGTRLTVV.